The 12 T cell receptor beta chains in this list originate from one sample, sequenced in a study of memory CD4+ T cells and cytomegalovirus serostatus. The data were produced by immunoSEQ multiplex PCR, yet TCRdb's version contains in-frame clones alone and is incomplete. Of 55,000 or so clones listed, around four fifths are singletons. The sort gate was single viable CD3+CD4+CD8-CD45RO+ cells for memory CD4+ T cells. The sample comprised memory CD4+ T cells from blood. These receptors originate from an adult in good health and CMV-seropositive.

The V gene is TRBV6-5, the J gene TRBJ2-3, with D perhaps TRBD1 (6 bases). Germline loops: CDR1 MNHEY, CDR2 SVGAGI. Trimming stripped 7 bases from V and 2 bases from J, with 16 bases between. This CDR3 spans 15 amino acids. The CDR3 loop is CASKRGGYYTDTQYF. The CDR3, as DNA: TGTGCCAGCAAGAGAGGGGGATATTACACAGATACGCAGTATTTT.

The gene calls are TRBV6-5 and TRBJ2-7; TRBD1 might be the D (5 bases). Germline V CDR1 and CDR2: MNHEY, SVGAGI. This CDR3 has 15 residues. With 5 bases removed from V and 0 bases from J, the gap between germline ends came to 14 bases. The chain's CDR3 is CASSQQVQSSYEQYF. In DNA form, the CDR3 reads TGTGCCAGCAGTCAACAGGTTCAGAGCTCCTACGAGCAGTACTTC.

The chain combines TRBV4-3 with TRBJ2-2; 8 nucleotides match TRBD2. Germline values: CDR1 LGHNA, CDR2 YSLEER. The CDR3 has 17 residues. V shed 2 bases, J shed 0 bases, and the junction held 5 bases outside the gene matches. DNA for the CDR3: TGCGCCAGCAGCCAAAAAACGGGACTAGCGAACACCGGGGAGCTGTTTTTT. Encoded protein: CASSQKTGLANTGELFF.

This clone was observed a single time. The V and J genes are TRBV5-6 and TRBJ2-3; D gene uncertain. CDR1 and CDR2 (germline): SGHDT, YYEEEE. CDR3 length: 14 residues. Trimming shortened V by 0 bases and J by 0 bases, and 5 bases separated the two germline ends. As DNA, the CDR3 is TGTGCCAGCAGCTTGGGATTTAGCACAGATACGCAGTATTTT. It specifies CASSLGFSTDTQYF.

This chain links TRBV4-1 with TRBJ2-7; no definite D call. Germline V lookup: CDR1 MGHRA, CDR2 YSYEKL. Trimming removed 4 bases at V and 0 bases at J, with 13 bases between. This CDR3 comprises 15 residues. The CDR3 region is CASSPERALSYEQYF. The CDR3 coding sequence is TGCGCCAGCAGCCCAGAAAGAGCCCTCTCCTACGAGCAGTACTTC.

The chain links TRBV2 to TRBJ2-5, with D perhaps matching TRBD1 (5 bases). Per the germline V gene, CDR1 is SNHLY and CDR2 is FYNNEI. The CDR3 is made up of 13 amino acids. V was shortened by 3 bases and J by 4 bases, with 9 bases between the two germline ends. In DNA, the CDR3 is TGTGCCAGCAGTGACACAGGTCGAGAGACCCAGTACTTC. It codes for CASSDTGRETQYF. Together with reference TRBV2 and TRBJ2-5, the CDR3 gives the full variable domain: EPEVTQTPSHQVTQMGQEVILRCVPISNHLYFYWYRQILGQKVEFLVSFYNNEISEKSEIFDDQFSVERPDGSNFTLKIRSTKLEDSAMYFCASSDTGRETQYFGPGTRLLVL.

There are a few counts of this clone. The CDR3 spells CASAEAAGGTDTQYF. The CDR3 region has the DNA TGTGCCAGTGCGGAGGCAGCGGGGGGTACAGATACGCAGTATTTT. V usage is TRBV21-1 and J usage is TRBJ2-3; TRBD2 is taken as the D call from the table, unchecked against the DNA. TRBV21-1 is a recognized pseudogene. CDR3 length equals 15 residues.

The chain employs TRBV18 and TRBJ1-5, with 8 bases fitting TRBD1. The germline V gene encodes CDR1 KGHSH and CDR2 LQKENI. The ends lost 6 bases at V and 4 bases at J; junction bases unmatched: 8. The CDR3 totals 15 residues. The DNA of the CDR3 is TGTGCCAGCTCGGACAGGGCCCCTCCAAATCAGCCCCAGCATTTT. Its translation: CASSDRAPPNQPQHF.

V gene TRBV28 combines with J gene TRBJ1-4, with D maybe TRBD1 (5 bases). Per germline, CDR1 MDHEN and CDR2 SYDVKM. The V end lost 2 bases, the J end lost 8 bases, and 15 bases lay between the germline ends. CDR3 size: 15 residues. CDR3 in DNA: TGTGCCAGCAGTTTAGGGGGTCGGGATGGCGAAAAACTGTTTTTT. Protein product: CASSLGGRDGEKLFF. Full variable domain (outside the CDR3, taken from reference TRBV28 and TRBJ1-4): DVKVTQSSRYLVKRTGEKVFLECVQDMDHENMFWYRQDPGLGLRLIYFSYDVKMKEKGDIPEGYSVSREKKERFSLILESASTNQTSMYLCASSLGGRDGEKLFFGSGTQLSVL.

V gene TRBV28 combines with J gene TRBJ1-1, with 7 nucleotides matching TRBD1. The trim removed 2 bases at V and 5 bases at J, leaving 2 bases unmatched. The CDR3 is 13 residues long. Germline V gene lookup returns CDR1 MDHEN and CDR2 SYDVKM. The CDR3 coding sequence is TGTGCCAGCAGTTTAGCAGGGGGAACTGAAGCTTTCTTT. Translated, it gives CASSLAGGTEAFF.

This chain links TRBV2 with TRBJ1-5, with D unclear. Trimming pared 3 bases from V and 11 bases from J, leaving 20 bases between. The CDR3 is made up of 15 amino acids. Looked up from germline, CDR1 is SNHLY and CDR2 is FYNNEI. CDR3 protein: CASSEASGGFLAQHF. CDR3 DNA sequence: TGTGCCAGCAGTGAGGCCTCAGGTGGTTTTTTGGCCCAGCATTTT.

The table lists this clone with a few counts. The chain is built from TRBV5-1 and TRBJ1-1, with D uncertain. The CDR3 spans 13 residues. The V gene lost 0 bases and the J gene lost 6 bases, with 9 bases spanning the gap. Germline V CDR1 and CDR2: SGHRS, YFSETQ. CDR3 sequence (DNA): TGCGCCAGCAGCTTGGGGCCCGCTTCTGAAGCTTTCTTT. This codes for CASSLGPASEAFF. The full variable domain, in which reference TRBV5-1 and TRBJ1-1 provide the parts outside the CDR3, is KAGVTQTPRYLIKTRGQQVTLSCSPISGHRSVSWYQQTPGQGLQFLFEYFSETQRNKGNFPGRFSGRQFSNSRSEMNVSTLELGDSALYLCASSLGPASEAFFGQGTRLTVV.